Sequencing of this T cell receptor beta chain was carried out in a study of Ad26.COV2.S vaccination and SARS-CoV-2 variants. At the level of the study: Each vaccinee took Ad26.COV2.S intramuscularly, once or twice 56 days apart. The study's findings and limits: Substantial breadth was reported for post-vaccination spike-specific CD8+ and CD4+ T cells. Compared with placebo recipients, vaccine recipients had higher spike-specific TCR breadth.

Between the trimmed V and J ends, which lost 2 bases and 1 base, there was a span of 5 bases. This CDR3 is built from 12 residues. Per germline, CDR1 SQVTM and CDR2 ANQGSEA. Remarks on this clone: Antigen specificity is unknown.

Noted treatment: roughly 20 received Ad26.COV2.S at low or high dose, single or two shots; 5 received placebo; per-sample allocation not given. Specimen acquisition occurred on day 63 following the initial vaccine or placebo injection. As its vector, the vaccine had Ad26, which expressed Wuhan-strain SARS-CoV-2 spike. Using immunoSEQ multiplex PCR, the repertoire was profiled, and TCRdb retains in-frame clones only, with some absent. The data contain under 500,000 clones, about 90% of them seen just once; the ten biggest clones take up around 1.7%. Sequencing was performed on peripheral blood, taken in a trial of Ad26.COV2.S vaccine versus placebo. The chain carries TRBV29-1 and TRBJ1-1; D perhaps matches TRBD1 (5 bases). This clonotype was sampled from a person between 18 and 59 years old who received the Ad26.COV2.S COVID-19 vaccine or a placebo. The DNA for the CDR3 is TGCAGCGTTGAACAGGGGAACACTGAAGCTTTCTTT. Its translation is CSVEQGNTEAFF.